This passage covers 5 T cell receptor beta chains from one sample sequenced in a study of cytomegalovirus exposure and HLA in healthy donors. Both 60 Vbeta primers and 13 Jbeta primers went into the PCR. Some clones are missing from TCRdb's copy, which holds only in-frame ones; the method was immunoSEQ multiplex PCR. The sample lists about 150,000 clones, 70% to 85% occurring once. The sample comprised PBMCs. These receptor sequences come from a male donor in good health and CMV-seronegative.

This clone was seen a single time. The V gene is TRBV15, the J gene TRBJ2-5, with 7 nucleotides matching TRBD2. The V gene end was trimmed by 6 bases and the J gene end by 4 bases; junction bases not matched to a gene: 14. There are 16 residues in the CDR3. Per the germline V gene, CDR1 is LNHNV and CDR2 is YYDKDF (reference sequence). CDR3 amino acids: CATRGPSAGRGETQYF. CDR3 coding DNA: TGTGCCACCAGGGGGCCCTCAGCGGGGAGGGGAGAGACCCAGTACTTC.

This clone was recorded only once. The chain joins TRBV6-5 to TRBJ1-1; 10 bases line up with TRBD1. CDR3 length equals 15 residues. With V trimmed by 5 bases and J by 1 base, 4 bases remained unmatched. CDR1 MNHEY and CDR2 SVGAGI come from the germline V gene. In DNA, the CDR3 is TGTGCCAGCAGTCCGGGGACAGGGGAGAACACTGAAGCTTTCTTT. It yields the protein CASSPGTGENTEAFF.

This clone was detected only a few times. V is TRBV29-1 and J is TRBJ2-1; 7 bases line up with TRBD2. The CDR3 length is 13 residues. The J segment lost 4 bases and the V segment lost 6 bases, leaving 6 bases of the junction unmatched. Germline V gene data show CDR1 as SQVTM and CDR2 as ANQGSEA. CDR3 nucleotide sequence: TGCAGCGTCACCCGGACTAGGTACAATGAGCAGTTCTTC. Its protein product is CSVTRTRYNEQFF.

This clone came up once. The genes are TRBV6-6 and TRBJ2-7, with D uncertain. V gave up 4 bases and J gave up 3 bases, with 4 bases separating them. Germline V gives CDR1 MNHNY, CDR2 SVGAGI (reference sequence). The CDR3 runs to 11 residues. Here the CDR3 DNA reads TGTGCCAGCAGTTTAATCTACGAGCAGTACTTC. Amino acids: CASSLIYEQYF.

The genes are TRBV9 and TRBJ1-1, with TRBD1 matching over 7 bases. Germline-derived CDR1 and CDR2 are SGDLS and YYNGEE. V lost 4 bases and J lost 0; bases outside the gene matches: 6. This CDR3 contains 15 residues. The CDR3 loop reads CASSPTTGMNTEAFF. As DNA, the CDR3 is TGTGCCAGCAGCCCAACGACAGGGATGAACACTGAAGCTTTCTTT.